This T cell receptor (beta chain) comes out of a study of identical twins. The CDR3 spans 15 residues. In germline, CDR1 is SGHVS, CDR2 FNYEAQ. V lost 7 bases and J lost 4, with 20 bases in between. Study-level results: Insertions ran lower in abundant cord blood beta clonotypes, though not in memory repertoires.

TCRdb re-derived calls from the 5' RACE reads in MiXCR, one entry per CDR3 protein. This table has roughly 570,000 distinct CDR3 sequences, approximately 9.6% appearing once. Only one count was recorded for this clonotype. The antigen is unknown. This sample also appeared in a second study, on yellow fever vaccine responses in identical twins.

The rearrangement uses TRBV7-6 and TRBJ2-7, with D perhaps given as TRBD1 or TRBD2 (7 bases each). The sequence derives from a young woman in good health. Sequencing was carried out using PBMCs. The CDR3: CASTPGGGASYEQYF. The CDR3 bases are TGTGCCAGCACCCCAGGGGGGGGCGCGAGTTACGAGCAGTACTTC.